This entry concerns a single T cell receptor beta chain. Its antigen is as yet unknown. The sample belongs to a study of T cell responses to AZD1222 COVID-19 vaccine. Clones were sequenced by immunoSEQ multiplex PCR, and TCRdb holds only the in-frame ones, with some missing. The repertoire consists of 90,000 to 120,000 clones, with just over 90% occurring once and the leading ten covering around 5.9%. Timing groups of about 4 and about 12 weeks for second doses were pooled. Study results and limitations: The sample set comprised mostly white British donors with more females, and clonal diversity was possibly underestimated. All repertoire sampling was performed exclusively after the peak T cell response. Only 6 or 7 people who got AZD1222 tested seropositive at baseline.

Germline loops: CDR1 LNHDA, CDR2 SQIVND (reference sequence). This CDR3 has 15 residues. V was clipped by 3 bases and J by 2 bases, with 11 bases between them. Sequencing used peripheral blood, obtained 28 days after the second AZD1222 dose. This chain uses TRBV19 with TRBJ1-5, with a tentative D call TRBD1 (6 bases). This clonotype originated in an adult who received the AZD1222 COVID-19 vaccine. In DNA, the CDR3 is TGTGCCAGTAGTATGCTACAGGGTGGCAATCAGCCCCAGCATTTT. It yields the protein CASSMLQGGNQPQHF.